Included here is one T cell receptor beta chain sequence, with context. Different DNA sequences within this sample yield the same CDR3. This record belongs to a study of control samples from healthy donors and cancer patients. The repertoire was sequenced with immunoSEQ multiplex PCR; TCRdb's copy has only in-frame clones and lacks some. Of 140,000 to 150,000 clones detected, more than 85% appear once; the ten largest clones hold 3% to 4%. The CDR3 consists of 15 residues. The germline gives CDR1 LNHDA, CDR2 SQIVND (reference sequence). J lost 0 bases, V lost 4 bases, and 0 bases had no gene match. The receptor was isolated from a man between 25 and 39 years old in good health. Specimen: blood. The J gene is TRBJ1-4, the V gene TRBV19; 9 bases fit TRBD1. In nucleotides, the CDR3 is TGTGCCAGTAGTAGACAGGGGGCAACTAATGAAAAACTGTTTTTT. As protein: CASSRQGATNEKLFF.